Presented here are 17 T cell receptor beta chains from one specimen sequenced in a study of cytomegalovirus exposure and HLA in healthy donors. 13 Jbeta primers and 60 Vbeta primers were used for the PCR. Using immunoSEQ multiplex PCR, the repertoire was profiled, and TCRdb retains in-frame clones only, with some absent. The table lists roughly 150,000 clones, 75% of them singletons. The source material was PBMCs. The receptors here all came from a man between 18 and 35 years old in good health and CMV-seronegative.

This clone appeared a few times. The CDR3 reads CASTSGGQAISVLTF. The CDR3 region has the DNA TGTGCCAGCACTTCTGGGGGACAGGCAATTAGCGTCCTGACTTTC. This chain joins TRBV21-1 and TRBJ2-6; the table's D call, TRBD1, was not checked against the DNA. TRBV21-1 is designated a pseudogene. The CDR3 runs 15 residues.

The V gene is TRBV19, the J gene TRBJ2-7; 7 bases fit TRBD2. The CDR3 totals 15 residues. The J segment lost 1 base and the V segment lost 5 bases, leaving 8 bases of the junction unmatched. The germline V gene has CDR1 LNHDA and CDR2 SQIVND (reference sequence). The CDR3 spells CASSLKRDGSYEQYF. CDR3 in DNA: TGTGCCAGTAGTTTAAAGCGGGACGGGTCCTACGAGCAGTACTTC.

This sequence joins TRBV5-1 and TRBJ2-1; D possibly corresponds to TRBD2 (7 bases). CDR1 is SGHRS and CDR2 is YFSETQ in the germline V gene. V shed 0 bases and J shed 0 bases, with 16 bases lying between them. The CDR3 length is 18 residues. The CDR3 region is CASSLGLGGASSYNEQFF. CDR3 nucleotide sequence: TGCGCCAGCAGCTTGGGACTAGGGGGGGCCAGCTCCTACAATGAGCAGTTCTTC.

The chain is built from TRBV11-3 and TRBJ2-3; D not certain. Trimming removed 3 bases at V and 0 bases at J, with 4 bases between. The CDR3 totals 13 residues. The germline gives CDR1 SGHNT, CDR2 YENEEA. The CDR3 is CASSFRSTDTQYF. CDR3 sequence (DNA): TGTGCCAGCAGCTTTCGGAGCACAGATACGCAGTATTTT.

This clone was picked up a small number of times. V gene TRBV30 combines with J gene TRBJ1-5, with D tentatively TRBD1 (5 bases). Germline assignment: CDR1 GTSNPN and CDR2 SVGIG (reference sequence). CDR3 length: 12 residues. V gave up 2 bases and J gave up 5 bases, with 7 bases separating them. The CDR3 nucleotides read TGTGCCTGGAGTAGGGGTGATCAGCCCCAGCATTTT. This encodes CAWSRGDQPQHF.

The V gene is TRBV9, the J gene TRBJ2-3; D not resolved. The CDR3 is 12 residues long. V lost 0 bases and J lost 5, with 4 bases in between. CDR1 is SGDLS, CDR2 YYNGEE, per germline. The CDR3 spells CASSVGGDTQYF. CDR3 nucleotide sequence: TGTGCCAGCAGCGTAGGAGGAGATACGCAGTATTTT.

The CDR3 here is CASSWGQGTYTGELFF. As DNA, the CDR3 is TGTGCCAGTAGCTGGGGACAGGGGACTTACACCGGGGAGCTGTTTTTT. V is TRBV19 and J is TRBJ2-2; 10 bases map to TRBD1. The germline gives CDR1 LNHDA, CDR2 SQIVND (reference sequence). The CDR3 is 16 residues long. V lost 6 bases, J lost 3 bases, and 7 bases stayed unmatched.

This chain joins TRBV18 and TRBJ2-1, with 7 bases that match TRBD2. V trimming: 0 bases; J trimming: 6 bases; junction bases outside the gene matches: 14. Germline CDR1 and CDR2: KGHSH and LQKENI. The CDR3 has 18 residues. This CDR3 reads CASSPPGGFRLGGNEQFF. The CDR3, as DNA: TGTGCCAGCTCACCACCGGGGGGGTTCCGACTAGGCGGCAATGAGCAGTTCTTC.

CDR3 residues: CASSSQAPGNTIYF. Here the CDR3 DNA reads TGTGCCAGCAGCTCACAGGCCCCTGGAAACACCATATATTTT. This sequence joins TRBV7-2 and TRBJ1-3, with D possibly TRBD1 on 5 matching bases. The CDR3 length is 14 residues. The V gene's germline CDR1 is SGHTA and CDR2 FQGNSA. V was pared by 4 bases and J by 2 bases, with 9 bases between.

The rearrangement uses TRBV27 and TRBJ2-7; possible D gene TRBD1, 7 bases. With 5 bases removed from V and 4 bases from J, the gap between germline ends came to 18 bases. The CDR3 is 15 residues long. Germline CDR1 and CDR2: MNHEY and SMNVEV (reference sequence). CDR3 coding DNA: TGTGCCAGCAGTGCCGCGGGACAGTCCCCTTACGAGCAGTACTTC. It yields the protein CASSAAGQSPYEQYF.

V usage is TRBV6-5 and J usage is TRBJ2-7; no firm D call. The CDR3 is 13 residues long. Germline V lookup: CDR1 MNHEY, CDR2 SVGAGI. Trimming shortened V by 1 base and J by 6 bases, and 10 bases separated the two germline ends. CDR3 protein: CASSYFLVGEQYF. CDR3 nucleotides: TGTGCCAGCAGTTACTTCCTAGTGGGCGAGCAGTACTTC.

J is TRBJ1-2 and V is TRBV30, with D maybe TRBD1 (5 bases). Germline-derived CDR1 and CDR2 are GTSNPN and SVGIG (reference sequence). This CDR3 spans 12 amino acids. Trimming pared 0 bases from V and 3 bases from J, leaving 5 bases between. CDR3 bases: TGTGCCTGGAGTGTGACAGACTATGGCTACACCTTC. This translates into CAWSVTDYGYTF.

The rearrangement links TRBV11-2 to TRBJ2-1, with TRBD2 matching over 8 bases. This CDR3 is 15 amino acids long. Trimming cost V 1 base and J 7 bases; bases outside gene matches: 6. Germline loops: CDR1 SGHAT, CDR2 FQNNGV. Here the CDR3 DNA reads TGTGCCAGCAGCTTAGGCGGGGGGATTAGGAATGAGCAGTTCTTC. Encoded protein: CASSLGGGIRNEQFF.

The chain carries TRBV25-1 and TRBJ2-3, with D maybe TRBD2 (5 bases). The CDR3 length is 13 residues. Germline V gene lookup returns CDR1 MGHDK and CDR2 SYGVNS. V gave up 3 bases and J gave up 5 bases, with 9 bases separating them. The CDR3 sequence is CASSDGIGDTQYF. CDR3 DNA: TGTGCCAGCAGTGACGGGATTGGAGATACGCAGTATTTT.

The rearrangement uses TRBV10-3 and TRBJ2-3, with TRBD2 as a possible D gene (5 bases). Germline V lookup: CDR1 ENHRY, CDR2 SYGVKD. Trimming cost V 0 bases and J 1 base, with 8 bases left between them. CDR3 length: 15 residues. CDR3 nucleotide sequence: TGTGCCATCAGTGAGTCAGCGAGGGGCACAGATACGCAGTATTTT. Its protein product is CAISESARGTDTQYF.

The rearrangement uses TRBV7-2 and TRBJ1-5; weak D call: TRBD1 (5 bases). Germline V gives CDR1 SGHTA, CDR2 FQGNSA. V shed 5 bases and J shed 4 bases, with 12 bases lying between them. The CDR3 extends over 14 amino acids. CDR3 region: CASSPGLGNQPQHF. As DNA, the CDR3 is TGTGCCAGCAGCCCGGGACTGGGGAATCAGCCCCAGCATTTT.

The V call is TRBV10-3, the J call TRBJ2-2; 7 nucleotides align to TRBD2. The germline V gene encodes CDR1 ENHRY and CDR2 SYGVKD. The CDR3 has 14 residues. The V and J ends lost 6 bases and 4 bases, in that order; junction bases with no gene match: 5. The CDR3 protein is CAIRGGPGTGELFF. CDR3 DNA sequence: TGTGCCATCAGGGGAGGGCCGGGCACCGGGGAGCTGTTTTTT.